This T cell receptor (beta chain) was captured by sequencing in a study of T cells after yellow fever vaccination. For the study at large: Any fraction with a low cell number was prepared using SMART-Seq v4 Ultra Low Input. The study, taken as a whole, reports: Most primary-vaccination clones recurred post-booster (roughly 96% CD4, just over 85% CD8).

The 5'RACE template-switching step produced TCR cDNA and added a universal primer site and UMIs. TCRdb recomputed calls from the 5' RACE reads with MiXCR, one row per CDR3 protein. The table has 300,000 or so distinct CDR3 sequences, approximately 3.9% seen once. CDR1 and CDR2 from the germline V gene are SGHRS and YFSETQ. CDR3 length: 13 amino acids. V was shortened by 5 bases and J by 5 bases, with 10 bases between the two germline ends. The table lists this clonotype with many counts. Its antigen remains unknown. The source is a young man who received the YFV17D yellow fever vaccine. This chain links TRBV5-1 with TRBJ2-2; D may be TRBD1 (6 bases). The sample here was PBMCs, taken 5 days after the yellow fever booster vaccination. The CDR3 reads CASRRTVTGELFF. The CDR3 coding sequence is TGCGCCAGCAGGAGGACAGTTACCGGGGAGCTGTTTTTT.